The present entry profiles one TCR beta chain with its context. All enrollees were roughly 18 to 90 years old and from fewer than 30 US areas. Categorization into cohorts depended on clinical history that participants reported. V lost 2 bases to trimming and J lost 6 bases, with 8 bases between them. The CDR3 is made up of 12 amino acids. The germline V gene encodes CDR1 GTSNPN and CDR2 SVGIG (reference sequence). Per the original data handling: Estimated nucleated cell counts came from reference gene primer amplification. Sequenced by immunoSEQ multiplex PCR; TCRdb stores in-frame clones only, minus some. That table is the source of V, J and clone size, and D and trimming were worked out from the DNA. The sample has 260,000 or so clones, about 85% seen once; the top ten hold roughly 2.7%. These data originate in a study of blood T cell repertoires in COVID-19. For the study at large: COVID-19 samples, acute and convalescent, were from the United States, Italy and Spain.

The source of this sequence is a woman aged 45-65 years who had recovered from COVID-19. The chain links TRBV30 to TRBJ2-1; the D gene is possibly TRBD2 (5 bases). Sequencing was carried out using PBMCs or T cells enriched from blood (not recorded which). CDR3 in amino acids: CAWSRRANEQFF. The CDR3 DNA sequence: TGTGCCTGGAGTAGGCGGGCCAATGAGCAGTTCTTC.